Presented here are 17 T cell receptor beta chains from one specimen sequenced in a study of blood T cell repertoires in COVID-19. Using immunoSEQ multiplex PCR, the repertoire was profiled, and TCRdb retains in-frame clones only, with some absent. Here the sample spans 140,000 to 150,000 clones, 84% being singletons. Material for sequencing was PBMCs or T cells enriched from blood (not recorded which). The receptors originated from a woman aged 45 to 65 who had been exposed to COVID-19.

This clone has a single count. The gene calls are TRBV7-2 and TRBJ2-2, with 7 bases identical to TRBD2. Germline lookup yields CDR1 SGHTA and CDR2 FQGNSA. The CDR3 extends over 15 amino acids. With 7 bases clipped from V and 3 bases from J, the junction kept 8 bases outside the gene matches. The CDR3 loop reads CASTRWGGDTGELFF. DNA for the CDR3: TGTGCCAGCACCCGTTGGGGGGGAGACACCGGGGAGCTGTTTTTT.

This chain uses TRBV6-2 or TRBV6-3 with TRBJ2-3, with 8 bases matching TRBD2. The V gene end was trimmed by 5 bases and the J gene end by 4 bases; junction bases not matched to a gene: 11. The CDR3 has 16 amino acids. Germline V lookup: CDR1 MNHEY, CDR2 SVGEGT. CDR3 nucleotide sequence: TGTGCCAGCAGTCTCTCGGAGGTAGCGGGATCAGATACGCAGTATTTT. This translates into CASSLSEVAGSDTQYF.

V gene TRBV7-9 combines with J gene TRBJ2-5; TRBD2 matches at 11 bases. Germline CDR1 SEHNR, CDR2 FQNEAQ (reference sequence). The V gene end was trimmed by 5 bases and the J gene end by 5 bases; junction bases not matched to a gene: 4. The CDR3 contains 14 residues. CDR3 sequence reads: CASSPTSGEETQYF. The CDR3 DNA reads as TGTGCCAGCAGCCCGACTAGCGGGGAGGAGACCCAGTACTTC.

This clone was detected a few times. The gene calls are TRBV19 and TRBJ2-7; 7 bases fit TRBD1. The J segment lost 0 bases and the V segment lost 9 bases, leaving 8 bases of the junction unmatched. Per germline, CDR1 LNHDA and CDR2 SQIVND (reference sequence). There are 14 residues in the CDR3. The CDR3 here is CASKWDSFSYEQYF. The CDR3 bases are TGTGCCAGCAAATGGGACAGCTTCTCCTACGAGCAGTACTTC.

This clone has just one count. The V and J genes are TRBV5-4 and TRBJ2-5; D call uncertain. Germline-derived CDR1 and CDR2 are SGHNT and YYREEE (reference sequence). CDR3 length: 12 residues. Trimming removed 1 base from V and 5 bases from J, with 6 bases in between. CDR3 in DNA: TGTGCCAGCAGCTTGCCTTTGGAGACCCAGTACTTC. It specifies CASSLPLETQYF.

This clone has only one observation. The gene calls are TRBV9 and TRBJ2-6; TRBD1 is a possible D gene (6 bases). Trimming took 3 bases from V and 3 from J, leaving 10 bases between them. Per the germline V gene, CDR1 is SGDLS and CDR2 is YYNGEE. The CDR3 has 15 residues. This CDR3 is CASSAGQLGANVLTF. The DNA for the CDR3 is TGTGCCAGCAGCGCCGGACAGCTTGGGGCCAACGTCCTGACTTTC.

The chain carries TRBV14 and TRBJ2-5, with D maybe TRBD2 (6 bases). The ends were cut back, 0 bases at V and 5 bases at J, with 19 bases in the middle. The CDR3 is 17 amino acids. Germline loops: CDR1 SGHDN, CDR2 FVKESK. In DNA, the CDR3 is TGTGCCAGCAGCCAAGACCAAAGCCCGGGCCGGGGGGAGACCCAGTACTTC. It specifies CASSQDQSPGRGETQYF.

This clone was picked up a small number of times. The chain combines TRBV5-4 with TRBJ2-5; D may be TRBD2 (6 bases). Per the germline V gene, CDR1 is SGHNT and CDR2 is YYREEE (reference sequence). V was trimmed by 4 bases and J by 4 bases, leaving 17 bases between them. The CDR3 extends over 15 amino acids. The CDR3 reads CASSRGTGVVETQYF. The CDR3 DNA reads TGTGCCAGCAGCCGCGGCACGGGGGTGGTAGAGACCCAGTACTTC.

This chain connects TRBV7-9 to TRBJ2-1; no firm D call. The CDR3 contains 14 residues. Trimming cost V 0 bases and J 9 bases, with 12 bases left between them. CDR1 and CDR2 (germline): SEHNR, FQNEAQ (reference sequence). CDR3 in DNA: TGTGCCAGCAGCTTAGCTTCCCCAAACGGTGAGCAGTTCTTC. As protein: CASSLASPNGEQFF.

The V and J genes are TRBV12-3 or TRBV12-4 and TRBJ1-2; no clear D. The ends were cut back, 6 bases at V and 8 bases at J, with 16 bases in the middle. This CDR3 is 13 amino acids long. The DNA of the CDR3 is TGTGCCAGCAGGCGACACGGATCAGGCGGCTACACCTTC. Its protein product is CASRRHGSGGYTF.

This chain links TRBV6-4 with TRBJ1-2; D uncertain. The CDR3 loop spans 13 amino acids. Deletions cut 3 bases from V and 6 bases from J, with 11 bases between. Germline V gene data show CDR1 as MRHNA and CDR2 as SNTAGT. Here the CDR3 reads CASSESPGNGYTF. The CDR3 region has the DNA TGTGCCAGCAGTGAATCCCCAGGCAATGGCTACACCTTC.

This clone came up once. The chain has TRBV19 and TRBJ1-1; TRBD1 matches 8 bases. The V and J ends lost 3 bases and 4 bases, in that order; junction bases with no gene match: 4. The CDR3 is 14 residues long. Per the germline V gene, CDR1 is LNHDA and CDR2 is SQIVND (reference sequence). Written as DNA, the CDR3 is TGTGCCAGTAGTATCGGCCAGGGGGCCACTGAAGCTTTCTTT. Translated: CASSIGQGATEAFF.

This clone appeared a few times. V gene TRBV10-1 combines with J gene TRBJ2-3; 7 nucleotides align to TRBD2. Germline CDR1 WNHNN, CDR2 SYGVQD (reference sequence). This CDR3 region has 15 residues. The trim removed 2 bases at V and 0 bases at J, leaving 2 bases unmatched. CDR3 sequence: CASSEAGASTDTQYF. The CDR3 nucleotides read TGCGCCAGCAGTGAGGCGGGAGCTAGCACAGATACGCAGTATTTT.

The chain has TRBV4-1 and TRBJ1-6; D gene ambiguous. Germline CDR1 is MGHRA and CDR2 is YSYEKL. CDR3 length: 20 amino acids. Trimming stripped 0 bases from V and 0 bases from J, with 18 bases between. The CDR3 DNA sequence: TGCGCCAGCAGCCAAGAACACTTACGAGAAAACAGCTCCTATAATTCACCCCTCCACTTT. Encoded protein: CASSQEHLRENSSYNSPLHF.

The chain joins TRBV4-1 to TRBJ1-6; D is unresolved. Germline V lookup: CDR1 MGHRA, CDR2 YSYEKL. The germline V and J ends were trimmed by 2 bases and 8 bases, with 13 bases remaining between them. The CDR3 extends over 15 amino acids. The CDR3 sequence: CASSQLPRRDSPLHF. The CDR3 region has the DNA TGCGCCAGCAGCCAACTACCCCGGAGGGATTCACCCCTCCACTTT.

The J gene is TRBJ1-1, the V gene TRBV2, with D perhaps matching TRBD1 (6 bases). V lost 6 bases and J 1 base, leaving 9 bases between the germline ends. CDR3 length: 13 residues. Germline V lookup: CDR1 SNHLY, CDR2 FYNNEI. This CDR3 reads CASRRTENTEAFF. CDR3 DNA sequence: TGTGCCAGCAGGAGGACAGAGAACACTGAAGCTTTCTTT.

This chain links TRBV27 with TRBJ2-3; TRBD2 matches 7 bases. V was pared by 6 bases and J by 5 bases, with 8 bases of the junction left unmatched. From germline, CDR1 is MNHEY and CDR2 SMNVEV (reference sequence). The CDR3 has 14 residues. CDR3 protein: CASSRSGNLDTQYF. The CDR3 DNA is TGTGCCAGCAGCAGGAGCGGGAACTTAGATACGCAGTATTTT.